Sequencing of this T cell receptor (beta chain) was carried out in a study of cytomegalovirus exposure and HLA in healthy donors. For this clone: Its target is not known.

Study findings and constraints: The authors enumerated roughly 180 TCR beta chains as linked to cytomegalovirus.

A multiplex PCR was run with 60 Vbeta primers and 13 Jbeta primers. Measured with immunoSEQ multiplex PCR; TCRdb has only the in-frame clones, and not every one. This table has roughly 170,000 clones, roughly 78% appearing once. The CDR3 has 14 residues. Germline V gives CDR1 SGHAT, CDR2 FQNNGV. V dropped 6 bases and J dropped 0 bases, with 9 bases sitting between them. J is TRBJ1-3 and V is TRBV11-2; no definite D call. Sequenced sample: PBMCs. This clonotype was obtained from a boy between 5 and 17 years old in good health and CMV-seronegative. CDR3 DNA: TGTGCCAGCAGGCCCGTGAGCTCTGGAAACACCATATATTTT. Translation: CASRPVSSGNTIYF.